A selection of T cell receptor beta chains follows, all from one sample in a study of shared clonotypes between healthy human individuals. Using immunoSEQ multiplex PCR, the repertoire was profiled, and TCRdb retains in-frame clones only, with some absent. This table holds some 2,500,000 clones, 80% to 95% found once. Sample: naive CD4+ T cells from PBMCs. All receptors come from a man aged 18 to 29 in good health. Some clones in this sample may be carry-over from other donors' samples. CDR3s include the opening cysteine and the closing phenylalanine or tryptophan. The D gene is left open where the match is weak. Rows give clone size only sometimes, using once, few, many, or a class for an expanded clone.

clone_size j_call d_call v_call cdr3_aa cdr3_nt
. TRBJ2-7 TRBD1 TRBV28 CASTTPGQAYEQYF TGTGCCAGCACCACCCCCGGACAGGCCTACGAGCAGTACTTC
. TRBJ2-1 . TRBV7-3 CASSSPSGNEQFF TGTGCCAGCAGCTCTCCCAGCGGAAATGAGCAGTTCTTC
. TRBJ2-1 TRBD2 TRBV12-5 CASGLVNAGRGLAHYNEQFF TGTGCTAGTGGTTTGGTAAACGCAGGCCGGGGACTAGCGCATTACAATGAGCAGTTCTTC
. TRBJ2-2 . TRBV11-2 CASSLSNTGELFF TGTGCCAGCAGCTTGTCTAACACCGGGGAGCTGTTTTTT
. TRBJ2-1 TRBD2 TRBV11-3 CASSFSGLAGNEQFF TGTGCCAGCAGCTTCTCGGGACTAGCGGGCAATGAGCAGTTCTTC
. TRBJ1-4 TRBD1 TRBV7-9 CASSEDRGNEKLFF TGTGCCAGCAGCGAAGACAGGGGGAATGAAAAACTGTTTTTT
. TRBJ1-3 . TRBV30 CAWHRLSGNTIYF TGTGCCTGGCACAGGCTCTCTGGAAACACCATATATTTT
. TRBJ2-2 . TRBV25-1 CASSRDTFNTGELFF TGTGCCAGCTCCCGGGACACCTTTAACACCGGGGAGCTGTTTTTT
. TRBJ1-3 . TRBV5-6 CASSLLASGHSGNTIYF TGTGCCAGCAGCTTGTTGGCGTCAGGCCACTCTGGAAACACCATATATTTT
. TRBJ1-1 . TRBV11-2 CASRTIYQLPEAFF TGTGCCAGCAGAACGATTTACCAGCTACCTGAAGCTTTCTTT
. TRBJ2-3 TRBD2 TRBV5-8 CASSLGLAGIFTDTQYF TGTGCCAGCAGCCTGGGACTAGCGGGGATCTTCACAGATACGCAGTATTTT
. TRBJ1-2 . TRBV5-4 CASRPDGTPWGYTF TGTGCCAGCAGACCTGACGGCACCCCGTGGGGCTACACCTTC
. TRBJ1-1 . TRBV18 CATTQGPNTEAFF TGTGCCACCACTCAGGGGCCAAACACTGAAGCTTTCTTT
. TRBJ2-1 . TRBV7-3 CASSPDKPGLRYNEQFF TGTGCCAGCAGCCCGGATAAGCCGGGACTCAGGTACAATGAGCAGTTCTTC
once TRBJ2-7 TRBD2 TRBV15 CATSSLGGSYEQYF TGTGCCACCAGCAGTCTGGGGGGGTCCTACGAGCAGTACTTC
. TRBJ1-3 . TRBV29-1 CSVEEGIGNTIYF TGCAGCGTTGAGGAGGGAATTGGAAACACCATATATTTT
few TRBJ2-7 . TRBV5-1 CASSLITNYEQYF TGCGCCAGCAGCTTGATTACAAACTACGAGCAGTACTTC
once TRBJ1-1 TRBD1 TRBV5-5 CASSPGTGVNTEAFF TGTGCCAGCAGCCCAGGGACAGGAGTGAACACTGAAGCTTTCTTT
once TRBJ1-1 . TRBV5-4 CASSLDLLRNTEAFF TGTGCCAGCAGCTTGGATTTACTGAGGAACACTGAAGCTTTCTTT
. TRBJ2-2 . TRBV30 CAWDNGVGTGELFF TGTGCCTGGGACAATGGAGTGGGTACCGGGGAGCTGTTTTTT
. TRBJ2-7 . TRBV6-1 CASSEVKAGSYEQYF TGTGCCAGCAGTGAGGTGAAGGCGGGGTCCTACGAGCAGTACTTC
few TRBJ1-4 . TRBV30 CAWMGTNEKLFF TGTGCCTGGATGGGGACTAATGAAAAACTGTTTTTT
. TRBJ2-2 . TRBV19 CASSIGRNGELFF TGTGCCAGTAGTATAGGCAGGAACGGGGAGCTGTTTTTT
once TRBJ2-7 TRBD2 TRBV9 CASSAAGTSGKEQYF TGTGCCAGCAGCGCCGCCGGGACTAGCGGGAAGGAGCAGTACTTC
. TRBJ2-1 TRBD2 TRBV6-4 CASRNALTSGINNEQFF TGTGCCAGCAGAAACGCCCTAACTAGCGGAATAAACAATGAGCAGTTCTTC
. TRBJ1-4 . TRBV7-9 CASSLDGQTHEKLFF TGTGCCAGCAGCTTAGACGGACAGACCCATGAAAAACTGTTTTTT
. TRBJ1-3 . TRBV5-1 CASSTLGGTGNTIYF TGCGCCAGCAGCACACTTGGGGGGACCGGAAACACCATATATTTT
. TRBJ2-1 TRBD2 TRBV7-9 CASSPTSGSPRRFF TGTGCCAGCAGCCCGACTAGCGGGTCCCCCCGGCGGTTCTTC
. TRBJ2-2 . TRBV7-9 CASSLSTGELFF TGTGCCAGCAGCCTTTCGACCGGGGAGCTGTTTTTT
. TRBJ1-5 TRBD1 TRBV19 CASSSPIGTGAYQPQHF TGTGCCAGTAGTTCTCCGATTGGGACAGGGGCTTATCAGCCCCAGCATTTT
. TRBJ1-5 . TRBV7-2 CASSLVADQPQHF TGTGCCAGCAGCTTAGTCGCTGATCAGCCCCAGCATTTT